The T cell receptor (beta chain) described here comes from a study of shared clonotypes between healthy human individuals. CDR1 is SGHNT, CDR2 YYREEE, per germline (reference sequence). V gave up 4 bases and J gave up 6 bases; unmatched junction bases: 13. This CDR3 is built from 15 residues. Assay used: immunoSEQ multiplex PCR; TCRdb lists only in-frame clones, some missing. This table has under 2.5 million clones, around 93% appearing once. Note on this clone: Its target is unknown.

Overall study findings and caveats: Non-shared clonotypes displayed generation probabilities falling below those of clonotypes present in all four donors.

The V gene is TRBV5-4, the J gene TRBJ2-7; TRBD2 matches 7 bases. The sequence derives from a man aged 18 to 30 in good health. Some clones in this sample may be carry-over from other donors' samples. The sample consisted of naive CD4+ T cells from PBMCs. Subset specified: CD45RA+ positively selected. The CDR3 bases are TGTGCCAGCAGCGGACGGGAGTGGCGGGAGCTCGAGCAGTACTTC. Protein sequence: CASSGREWRELEQYF.